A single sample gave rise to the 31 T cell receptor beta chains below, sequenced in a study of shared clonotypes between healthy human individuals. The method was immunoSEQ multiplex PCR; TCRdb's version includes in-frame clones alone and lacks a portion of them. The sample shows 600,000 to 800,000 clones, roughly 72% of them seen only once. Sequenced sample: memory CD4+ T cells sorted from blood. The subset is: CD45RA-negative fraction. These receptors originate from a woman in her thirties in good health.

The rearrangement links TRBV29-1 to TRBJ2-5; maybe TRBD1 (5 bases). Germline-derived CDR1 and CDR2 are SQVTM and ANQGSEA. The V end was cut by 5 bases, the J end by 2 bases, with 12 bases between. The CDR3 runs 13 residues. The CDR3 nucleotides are TGCAGCGTTCGGCGGACACAACAAGAGACCCAGTACTTC. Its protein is CSVRRTQQETQYF.

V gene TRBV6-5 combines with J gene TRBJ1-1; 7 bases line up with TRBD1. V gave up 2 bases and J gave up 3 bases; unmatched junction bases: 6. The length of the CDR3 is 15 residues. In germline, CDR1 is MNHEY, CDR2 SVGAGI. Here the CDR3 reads CASSYGQGTDTEAFF. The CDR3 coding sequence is TGTGCCAGCAGTTACGGTCAGGGGACAGACACTGAAGCTTTCTTT.

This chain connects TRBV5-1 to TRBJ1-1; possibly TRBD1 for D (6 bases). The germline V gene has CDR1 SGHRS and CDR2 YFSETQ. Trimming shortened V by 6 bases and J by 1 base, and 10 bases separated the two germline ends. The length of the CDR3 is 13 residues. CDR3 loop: CASNRERNTEAFF. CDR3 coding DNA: TGCGCCAGCAACAGGGAAAGGAACACTGAAGCTTTCTTT. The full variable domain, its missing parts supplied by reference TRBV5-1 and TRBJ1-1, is KAGVTQTPRYLIKTRGQQVTLSCSPISGHRSVSWYQQTPGQGLQFLFEYFSETQRNKGNFPGRFSGRQFSNSRSEMNVSTLELGDSALYLCASNRERNTEAFFGQGTRLTVV.

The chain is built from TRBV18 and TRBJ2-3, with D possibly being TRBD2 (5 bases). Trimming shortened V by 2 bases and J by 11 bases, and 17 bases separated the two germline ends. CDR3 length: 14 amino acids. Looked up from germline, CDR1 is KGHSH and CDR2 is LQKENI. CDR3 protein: CASSPIVLDPMQYF. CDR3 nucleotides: TGTGCCAGCTCACCAATCGTACTAGATCCAATGCAGTATTTT.

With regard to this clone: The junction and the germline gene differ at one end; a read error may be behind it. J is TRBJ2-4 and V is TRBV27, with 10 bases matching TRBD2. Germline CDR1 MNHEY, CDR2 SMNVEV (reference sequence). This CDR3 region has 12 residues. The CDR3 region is CASSFIPGLAVF. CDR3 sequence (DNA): TGTGCCAGCAGTTTCATCCCTGGACTAGCGGTCTTC.

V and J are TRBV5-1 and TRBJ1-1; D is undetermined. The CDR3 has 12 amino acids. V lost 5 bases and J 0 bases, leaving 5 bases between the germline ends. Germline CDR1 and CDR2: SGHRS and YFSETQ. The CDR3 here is CASRSMNTEAFF. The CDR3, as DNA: TGCGCCAGCAGATCGATGAACACTGAAGCTTTCTTT.

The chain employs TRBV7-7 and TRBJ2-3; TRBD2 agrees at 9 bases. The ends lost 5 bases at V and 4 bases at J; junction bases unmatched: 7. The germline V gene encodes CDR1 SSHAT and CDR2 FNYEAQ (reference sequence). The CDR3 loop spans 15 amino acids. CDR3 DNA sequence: TGTGCCAGCAGCCCCGGGCTAGCGGGATCAGATACGCAGTATTTT. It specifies CASSPGLAGSDTQYF.

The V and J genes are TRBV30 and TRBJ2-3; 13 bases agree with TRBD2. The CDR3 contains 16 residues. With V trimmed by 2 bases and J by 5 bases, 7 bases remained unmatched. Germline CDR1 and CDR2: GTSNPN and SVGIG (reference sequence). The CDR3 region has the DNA TGTGCCTGGAGTTATCCGGGACTAGCGGGAAGAGATACGCAGTATTTT. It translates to CAWSYPGLAGRDTQYF.

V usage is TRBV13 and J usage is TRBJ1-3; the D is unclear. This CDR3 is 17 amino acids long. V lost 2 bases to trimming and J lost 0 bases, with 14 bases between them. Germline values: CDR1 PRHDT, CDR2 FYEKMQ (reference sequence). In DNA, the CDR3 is TGTGCCAGCAGCTTAATGAGGACGGTGCTCTCTGGAAACACCATATATTTT. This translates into CASSLMRTVLSGNTIYF. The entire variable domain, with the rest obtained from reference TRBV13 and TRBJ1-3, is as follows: AAGVIQSPRHLIKEKRETATLKCYPIPRHDTVYWYQQGPGQDPQFLISFYEKMQSDKGSIPDRFSAQQFSDYHSELNMSSLELGDSALYFCASSLMRTVLSGNTIYFGEGSWLTVV.

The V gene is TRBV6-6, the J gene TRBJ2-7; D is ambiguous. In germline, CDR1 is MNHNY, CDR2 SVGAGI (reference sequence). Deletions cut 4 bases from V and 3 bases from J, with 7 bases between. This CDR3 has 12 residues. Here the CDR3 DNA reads TGTGCCAGCAGTTTTAACAACTACGAGCAGTACTTC. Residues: CASSFNNYEQYF.

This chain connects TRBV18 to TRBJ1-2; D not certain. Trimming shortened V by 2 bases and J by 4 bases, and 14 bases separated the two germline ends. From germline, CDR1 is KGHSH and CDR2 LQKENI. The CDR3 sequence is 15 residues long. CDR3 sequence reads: CASSPSRQESYGYTF. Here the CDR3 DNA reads TGTGCCAGCTCACCATCTCGGCAGGAGTCCTATGGCTACACCTTC.

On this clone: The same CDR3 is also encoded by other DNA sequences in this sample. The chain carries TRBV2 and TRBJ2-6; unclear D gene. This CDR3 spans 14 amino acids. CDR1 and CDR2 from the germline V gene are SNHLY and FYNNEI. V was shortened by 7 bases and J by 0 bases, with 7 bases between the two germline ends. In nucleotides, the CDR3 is TGTGCCAGCACCCTGCTCTCTGGGGCCAACGTCCTGACTTTC. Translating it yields CASTLLSGANVLTF.

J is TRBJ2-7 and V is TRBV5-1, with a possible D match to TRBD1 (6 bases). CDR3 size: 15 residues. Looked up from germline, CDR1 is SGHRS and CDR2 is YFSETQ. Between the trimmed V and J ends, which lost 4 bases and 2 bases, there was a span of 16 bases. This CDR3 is CASSPGTLLAYEQYF. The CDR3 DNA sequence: TGCGCCAGCAGCCCCGGGACATTACTAGCCTACGAGCAGTACTTC.

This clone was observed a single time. The chain's CDR3 is CASSFQGGDTGELFF. Written as DNA, the CDR3 is TGTGCCAGCAGCTTCCAGGGGGGGGACACCGGGGAGCTGTTTTTT. J is TRBJ2-2 and V is TRBV5-4; either TRBD1 or TRBD2 may supply D (7 bases each). V shed 2 bases and J shed 3 bases, with 11 bases lying between them. The CDR3 has 15 residues. Germline V gene data show CDR1 as SGHNT and CDR2 as YYREEE (reference sequence).

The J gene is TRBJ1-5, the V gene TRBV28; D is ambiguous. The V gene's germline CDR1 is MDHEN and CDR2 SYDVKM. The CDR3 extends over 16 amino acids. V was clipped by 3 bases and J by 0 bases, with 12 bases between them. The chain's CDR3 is CASSLYPVISNQPQHF. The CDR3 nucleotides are TGTGCCAGCAGTTTGTATCCGGTGATTAGCAATCAGCCCCAGCATTTT. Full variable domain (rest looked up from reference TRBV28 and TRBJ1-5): DVKVTQSSRYLVKRTGEKVFLECVQDMDHENMFWYRQDPGLGLRLIYFSYDVKMKEKGDIPEGYSVSREKKERFSLILESASTNQTSMYLCASSLYPVISNQPQHFGDGTRLSIL.

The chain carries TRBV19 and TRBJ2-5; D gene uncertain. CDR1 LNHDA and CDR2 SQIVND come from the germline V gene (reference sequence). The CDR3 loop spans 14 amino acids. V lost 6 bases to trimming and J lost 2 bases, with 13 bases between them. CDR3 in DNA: TGTGCCAGTAGAAATCAAGCTAATCAAGAGACCCAGTACTTC. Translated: CASRNQANQETQYF.

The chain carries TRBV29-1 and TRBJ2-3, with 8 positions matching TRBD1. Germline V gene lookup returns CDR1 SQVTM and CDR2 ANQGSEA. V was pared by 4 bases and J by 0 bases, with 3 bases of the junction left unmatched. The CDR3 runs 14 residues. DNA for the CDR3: TGCAGCGTTGCTGGACAGGGAAGCACAGATACGCAGTATTTT. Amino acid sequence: CSVAGQGSTDTQYF.

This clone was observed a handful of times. The CDR3 protein is CASKIQGQPQHF. The CDR3 DNA follows: TGTGCCAGCAAGATACAGGGACAGCCCCAGCATTTT. The chain uses TRBV27 and TRBJ1-5; weak D call: TRBD1 (6 bases). This CDR3 has 12 residues. Trimming stripped 7 bases from V and 7 bases from J, with 11 bases between. Germline CDR1 and CDR2: MNHEY and SMNVEV (reference sequence).

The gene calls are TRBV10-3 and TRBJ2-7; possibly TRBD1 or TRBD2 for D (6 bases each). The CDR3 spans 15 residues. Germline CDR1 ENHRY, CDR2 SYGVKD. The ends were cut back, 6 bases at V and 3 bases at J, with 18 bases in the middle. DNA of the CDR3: TGTGCCATCAGAGAAGGGGGAGGACTCTACTACGAGCAGTACTTC. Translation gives CAIREGGGLYYEQYF.

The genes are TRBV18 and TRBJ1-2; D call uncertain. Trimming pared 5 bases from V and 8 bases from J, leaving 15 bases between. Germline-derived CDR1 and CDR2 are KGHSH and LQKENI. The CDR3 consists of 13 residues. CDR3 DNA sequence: TGTGCCAGCTCAATGGACGCTGGGTTAGGCTACACCTTC. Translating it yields CASSMDAGLGYTF.

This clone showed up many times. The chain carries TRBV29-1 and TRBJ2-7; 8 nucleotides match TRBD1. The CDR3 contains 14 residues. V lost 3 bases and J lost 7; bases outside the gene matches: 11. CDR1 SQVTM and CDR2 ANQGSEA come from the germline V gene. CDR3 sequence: CSVETGQGLKEQYF. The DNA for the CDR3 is TGCAGCGTTGAGACCGGACAGGGTCTGAAAGAGCAGTACTTC.

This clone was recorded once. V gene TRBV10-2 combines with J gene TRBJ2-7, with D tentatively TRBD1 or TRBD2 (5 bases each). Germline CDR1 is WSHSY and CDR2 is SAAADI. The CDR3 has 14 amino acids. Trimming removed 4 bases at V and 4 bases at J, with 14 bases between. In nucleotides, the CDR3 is TGCGCCAGCAGTGGTGACGGGACGAGATACGAGCAGTACTTC. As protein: CASSGDGTRYEQYF.

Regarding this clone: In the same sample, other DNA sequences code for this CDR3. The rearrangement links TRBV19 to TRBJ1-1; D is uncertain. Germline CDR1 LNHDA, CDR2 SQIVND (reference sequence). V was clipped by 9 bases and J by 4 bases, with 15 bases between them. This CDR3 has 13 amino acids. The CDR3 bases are TGTGCCAGCTCCAGAACAGCAGGCACTGAAGCTTTCTTT. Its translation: CASSRTAGTEAFF.

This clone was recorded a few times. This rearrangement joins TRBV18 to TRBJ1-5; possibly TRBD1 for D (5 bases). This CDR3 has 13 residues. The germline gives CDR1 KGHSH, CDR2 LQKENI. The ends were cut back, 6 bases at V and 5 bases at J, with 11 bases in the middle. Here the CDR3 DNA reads TGTGCCAGCTCGAGGGGAGGCGATCAGCCCCAGCATTTT. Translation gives CASSRGGDQPQHF.

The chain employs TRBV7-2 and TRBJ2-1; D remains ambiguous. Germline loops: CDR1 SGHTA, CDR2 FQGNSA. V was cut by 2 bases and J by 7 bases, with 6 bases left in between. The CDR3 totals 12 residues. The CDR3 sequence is CASSLFGNEQFF. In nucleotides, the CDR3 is TGTGCCAGCAGCTTATTCGGTAATGAGCAGTTCTTC.

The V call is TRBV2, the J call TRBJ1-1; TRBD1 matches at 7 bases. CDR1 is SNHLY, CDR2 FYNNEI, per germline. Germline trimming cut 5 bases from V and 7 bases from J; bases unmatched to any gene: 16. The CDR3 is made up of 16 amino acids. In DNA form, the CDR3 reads TGTGCCAGCAGTCAATTGCATCTGACAGGGAGCGGTGAAGCTTTCTTT. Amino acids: CASSQLHLTGSGEAFF.

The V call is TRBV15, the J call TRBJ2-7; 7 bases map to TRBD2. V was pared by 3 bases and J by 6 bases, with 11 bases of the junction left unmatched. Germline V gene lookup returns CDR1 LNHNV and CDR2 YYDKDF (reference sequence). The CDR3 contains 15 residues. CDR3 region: CATSRAETSTREQYF. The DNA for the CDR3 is TGTGCCACCAGCAGGGCGGAGACTAGCACTCGCGAGCAGTACTTC. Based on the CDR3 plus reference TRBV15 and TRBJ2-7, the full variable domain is DAMVIQNPRYQVTQFGKPVTLSCSQTLNHNVMYWYQQKSSQAPKLLFHYYDKDFNNEADTPDNFQSRRPNTSFCFLDIRSPGLGDTAMYLCATSRAETSTREQYFGPGTRLTVT.

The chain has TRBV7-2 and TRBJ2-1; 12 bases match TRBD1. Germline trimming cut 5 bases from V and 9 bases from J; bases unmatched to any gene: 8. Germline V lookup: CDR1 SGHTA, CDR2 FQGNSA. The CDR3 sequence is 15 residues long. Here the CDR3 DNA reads TGTGCCAGCAGCCCATTGGGACAGGGGGCTAGTGAGCAGTTCTTC. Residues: CASSPLGQGASEQFF.

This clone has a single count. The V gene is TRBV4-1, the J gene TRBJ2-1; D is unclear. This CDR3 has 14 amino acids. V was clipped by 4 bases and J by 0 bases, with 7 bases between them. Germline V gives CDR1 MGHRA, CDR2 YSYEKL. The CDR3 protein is CASSPASSYNEQFF. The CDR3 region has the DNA TGCGCCAGCAGCCCAGCTAGCTCCTACAATGAGCAGTTCTTC.

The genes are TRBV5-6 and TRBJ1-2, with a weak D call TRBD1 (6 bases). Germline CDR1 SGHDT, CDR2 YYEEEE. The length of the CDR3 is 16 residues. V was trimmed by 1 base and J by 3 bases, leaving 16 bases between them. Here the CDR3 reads CASSLFIVAGDYGYTF. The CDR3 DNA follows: TGTGCCAGCAGCTTGTTTATTGTCGCAGGGGACTATGGCTACACCTTC.

The CDR3 nucleotides read TGTGCCAGCAGCCCAGAGGTTAACTATGGCTACACCTTC. Protein product: CASSPEVNYGYTF. V gene TRBV28 combines with J gene TRBJ1-2; D ambiguous. Trimming took 6 bases from V and 1 from J, leaving 9 bases between them. The V gene's germline CDR1 is MDHEN and CDR2 SYDVKM. CDR3 length: 13 amino acids.